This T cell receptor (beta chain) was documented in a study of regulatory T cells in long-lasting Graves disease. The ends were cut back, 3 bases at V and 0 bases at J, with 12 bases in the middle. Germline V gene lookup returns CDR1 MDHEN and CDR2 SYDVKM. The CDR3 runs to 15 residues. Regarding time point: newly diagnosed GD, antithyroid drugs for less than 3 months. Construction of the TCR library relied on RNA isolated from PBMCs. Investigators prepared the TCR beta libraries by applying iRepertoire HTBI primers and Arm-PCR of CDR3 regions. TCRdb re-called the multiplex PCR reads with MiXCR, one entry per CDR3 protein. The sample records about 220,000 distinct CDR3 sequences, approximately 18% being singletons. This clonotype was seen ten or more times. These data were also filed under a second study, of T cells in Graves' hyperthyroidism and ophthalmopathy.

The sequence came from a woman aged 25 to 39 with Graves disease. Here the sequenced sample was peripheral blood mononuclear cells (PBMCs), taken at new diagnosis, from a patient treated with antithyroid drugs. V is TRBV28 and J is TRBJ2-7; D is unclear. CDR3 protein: CASSFVGIVSYEQYF. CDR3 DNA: TGTGCCAGCAGTTTCGTTGGGATTGTCTCCTACGAGCAGTACTTC.